The 8 T cell receptor beta chains below were found in one sample sequenced in a study of blood T cell repertoires in COVID-19. Clones were sequenced by immunoSEQ multiplex PCR, and TCRdb holds only the in-frame ones, with some missing. The sample holds almost 200,000 clones, about 85% seen once. Specimen: peripheral blood. The source of these receptors is a man aged 55 to 69 with COVID-19, enrolled during active disease.

This clone was counted a few times. The V call is TRBV21-1, the J call TRBJ2-7; TRBD1 was called by the table and not checked on the DNA. TRBV21-1 is an annotated pseudogene. The CDR3 runs 12 residues. DNA for the CDR3: TGTGCCAGCACCCGTGATACAGACGAGCAGTACTTC. This codes for CASTRDTDEQYF.

This chain connects TRBV20-1 to TRBJ1-2; D ambiguous. Trimming took off 3 bases at V and 5 bases at J, with 16 bases between the two ends. This CDR3 has 14 residues. Germline V CDR1 and CDR2: DFQATT, SNEGSKA (reference sequence). For the CDR3, the DNA is TGCAGTGCTAGTGACGGAGGGCGGAAGTATGGCTACACCTTC. Its protein is CSASDGGRKYGYTF.

The V call is TRBV28, the J call TRBJ1-1; 7 positions match TRBD1. The J segment lost 0 bases and the V segment lost 11 bases, leaving 9 bases of the junction unmatched. The germline V gene has CDR1 MDHEN and CDR2 SYDVKM. The CDR3 is 14 residues long. CDR3 nucleotide sequence: TGTGCCTGGGGGACAGCCCTTCTGAACACTGAAGCTTTCTTT. Its protein is CAWGTALLNTEAFF.

The chain carries TRBV6-5 and TRBJ1-6, with D perhaps TRBD1 (5 bases). The CDR3 runs to 15 residues. The germline V and J ends were trimmed by 10 bases and 7 bases, with 20 bases remaining between them. Per the germline V gene, CDR1 is MNHEY and CDR2 is SVGAGI. The DNA for the CDR3 is TGTGCCACTGGAGAATCAGGGATCCTAAATTCACCCCTCCACTTT. Translation: CATGESGILNSPLHF.

The chain links TRBV7-9 to TRBJ1-3; 9 bases agree with TRBD1. The CDR3 spans 16 residues. J lost 6 bases, V lost 7 bases, and 13 bases had no gene match. CDR1 SEHNR and CDR2 FQNEAQ come from the germline V gene (reference sequence). The CDR3: CASIMTPGQGTNTIYF. As DNA, the CDR3 is TGTGCCAGCATAATGACTCCGGGACAGGGAACAAACACCATATATTTT.

The chain combines TRBV5-1 with TRBJ2-1; 7 positions match TRBD2. Germline V CDR1 and CDR2: SGHRS, YFSETQ. The CDR3 sequence is 17 residues long. Germline trimming cut 3 bases from V and 0 bases from J; bases unmatched to any gene: 9. CDR3 bases: TGCGCCAGCAGCTCTGCCAGCGGGACTTTCTCCTACAATGAGCAGTTCTTC. Encoded protein: CASSSASGTFSYNEQFF.

This clone has just a few counts. The chain recombines TRBV28 with TRBJ1-1; D remains ambiguous. Trimming stripped 8 bases from V and 4 bases from J, with 8 bases between. CDR1 is MDHEN, CDR2 SYDVKM, per germline. This CDR3 has 11 residues. The CDR3 region is CASGGLTEAFF. In nucleotides, the CDR3 is TGTGCCAGCGGCGGCCTCACTGAAGCTTTCTTT.

This rearrangement joins TRBV19 to TRBJ2-1; 9 positions match TRBD2. The CDR3 is 15 residues long. Germline V gene sequence: CDR1 LNHDA, CDR2 SQIVND (reference sequence). The V gene end was trimmed by 7 bases and the J gene end by 4 bases; junction bases not matched to a gene: 8. In DNA, the CDR3 is TGTGCCAGTACCCAGGGGCTAGCGGGATACAATGAGCAGTTCTTC. Residues: CASTQGLAGYNEQFF.